The present entry profiles one TCR beta chain with its context. What it binds is not known. This entry comes from a study of OX40 agonist ivuxolimab in advanced cancers. The CDR3 is made up of 15 amino acids. The germline V gene has CDR1 SNHLY and CDR2 FYNNEI. Trimming removed 4 bases at V and 3 bases at J, with 12 bases between. Libraries were prepared by immunoSEQ multiplex PCR; TCRdb keeps only in-frame clonotypes and omits some of them. The table lists some 44,000 clones, around 80% of them singletons. Study results and caveats: On average, a greater number of expanded clones characterised CD8+ T cells relative to CD4+.

The chain has TRBV2 and TRBJ2-2; D tentatively reads TRBD1 or TRBD2 (6 bases each). The sample was CD4+ or CD8+ T cells sorted from blood, taken in a trial of the OX40 agonist ivuxolimab. The clonotype originates from an adult with an advanced solid tumor such as melanoma, head and neck, liver or kidney cancer. The CDR3 nucleotides are TGTGCCAGCAGTGGGCAGGGGAGGTACACCGGGGAGCTGTTTTTT. Its protein is CASSGQGRYTGELFF.